This section outlines one TCR beta chain sequence together with its context. Antigen unknown. The data stem from a study of OX40 agonist ivuxolimab in advanced cancers. Study-wide background: Partial responses were achieved by three patients, one with hepatocellular carcinoma and two with cutaneous melanoma.

Study-wide results and caveats: Relative to CD4+, CD8+ T cells held more expanded clones on average. Partial responders at 0.1-3.0 mg/kg showed near-lowest clonal expansion.

The data were produced by immunoSEQ multiplex PCR, yet TCRdb's version contains in-frame clones alone and is incomplete. The sample contains 50,000 to 75,000 clones, roughly 85% of which appear only once. Germline V gene sequence: CDR1 SGHRS, CDR2 YFSETQ. V lost 1 base, J lost 6 bases, and 2 bases lay in between. The CDR3 totals 11 residues. This sample comprised CD4+ or CD8+ T cells sorted from blood, obtained in a trial of the OX40 agonist ivuxolimab. J is TRBJ2-1 and V is TRBV5-1; D remains unclear. The TCR was taken from an adult with an advanced solid tumor such as melanoma, head and neck, liver or kidney cancer. Here the CDR3 reads CASSLSNEQFF. The CDR3 nucleotides are TGCGCCAGCAGCTTGTCCAATGAGCAGTTCTTC.